This T cell receptor (beta chain) appears in the sequencing data of a study of blood T cells in healthy people across ages. Next came a second PCR, run for roughly 6 to 11 cycles, which used a sample-barcoded 5' primer along with a J-beta primer mix. MiXCR, applied by TCRdb to the 5' RACE reads, yields one record per CDR3 protein. This table holds approximately 670,000 distinct CDR3 sequences, 40% to 45% found once. In its sample, this clonotype was seen a few times. What it binds is not known. The germline gene is not matched at one end of the junction; a read error may be the cause. General study findings and limits: The recorded TCR beta diversity per million T cells decreased in a roughly linear manner with age. CMV infection status of these donors was not known.

Donors were healthy Caucasian individuals from Russia aged about 6 to 100. Per sample, at least 5 micrograms of total RNA were extracted. This CDR3 is 11 amino acids long. Germline V CDR1 and CDR2: SGHAT, FQDESV (reference sequence). The TCR originated in a man older than 75 in good health. The chain has TRBV11-1 and TRBJ2-5; D call uncertain. Sequenced material: blood. CDR3 in DNA: TGCGCATCGGTAGAACAAGAGACCCAGTACTTC. Protein sequence: CASVEQETQYF.